A single sample is the source of the 25 T cell receptor beta chains below, sequenced in a study of PD-1 blockade in classical Hodgkin lymphoma. Clones were read by immunoSEQ multiplex PCR, and TCRdb kept only the in-frame ones, dropping some. The data show roughly 56,000 clones, around 90% seen once. After autologous stem cell transplantation all patients relapsed, and prior brentuximab vedotin exposure differed between cohorts. The material was peripheral blood mononuclear cells (PBMCs), obtained before the second cycle of nivolumab. These receptors were taken from a human donor with classical Hodgkin lymphoma.

The CDR3 loop reads CASSQRVGAYEQYF. The CDR3 coding sequence is TGTGCCAGCAGTCAAAGGGTAGGGGCCTACGAGCAGTACTTC. J is TRBJ2-7 and V is TRBV27, with D perhaps matching TRBD1 (5 bases). V shed 5 bases and J shed 2 bases, with 13 bases lying between them. Germline loops: CDR1 MNHEY, CDR2 SMNVEV (reference sequence). The CDR3 is 14 amino acids.

The rearrangement uses TRBV4-2 and TRBJ2-5; TRBD2 matches at 12 bases. The V and J ends lost 2 bases and 2 bases, in that order; junction bases with no gene match: 6. This CDR3 has 17 residues. Germline CDR1 is LGHNA and CDR2 is YNFKEQ. The CDR3 bases are TGTGCCAGCAGCCAACCGACTAGCGGGGGATTTCAAGAGACCCAGTACTTC. It translates to CASSQPTSGGFQETQYF.

The chain uses TRBV5-4 and TRBJ2-1; D tentatively fits TRBD1 or TRBD2 (6 bases each). This CDR3 has 14 amino acids. The V end lost 1 base, the J end lost 3 bases, and 8 bases lay between the germline ends. Germline V lookup: CDR1 SGHNT, CDR2 YYREEE (reference sequence). The CDR3 nucleotides are TGTGCCAGCAGCTTGAGGGGGGTCTACAATGAGCAGTTCTTC. This codes for CASSLRGVYNEQFF.

The chain carries TRBV5-1 and TRBJ2-3; the D call may be TRBD1 or TRBD2 (5 bases each). Germline V gene sequence: CDR1 SGHRS, CDR2 YFSETQ. Between the trimmed V and J ends, which lost 3 bases and 7 bases, there was a span of 12 bases. The CDR3 spans 13 residues. CDR3 nucleotides: TGCGCCAGCAGCTCAACTAGGACAAATACGCAGTATTTT. As protein: CASSSTRTNTQYF. Looking up the rest from reference TRBV5-1 and TRBJ2-3 gives the full variable domain: KAGVTQTPRYLIKTRGQQVTLSCSPISGHRSVSWYQQTPGQGLQFLFEYFSETQRNKGNFPGRFSGRQFSNSRSEMNVSTLELGDSALYLCASSSTRTNTQYFGPGTRLTVL.

V and J are TRBV5-1 and TRBJ2-3, with D perhaps matching TRBD1 or TRBD2 (7 bases each). Deletions cut 6 bases from V and 3 bases from J, with 17 bases between. This CDR3 region has 15 residues. Germline V lookup: CDR1 SGHRS, CDR2 YFSETQ. The CDR3 DNA is TGCGCCAGCACCAGGGGGGGGAGTGAAACAGATACGCAGTATTTT. Translating gives CASTRGGSETDTQYF.

The chain links TRBV5-1 to TRBJ1-1; 7 bases align to TRBD1. Germline-derived CDR1 and CDR2 are SGHRS and YFSETQ. The CDR3 is made up of 15 amino acids. Trimming removed 5 bases from V and 0 bases from J; junction bases left unmatched: 7. Here the CDR3 reads CASRMTGLVNTEAFF. The CDR3 DNA reads TGCGCCAGCAGAATGACAGGGTTGGTGAACACTGAAGCTTTCTTT. The whole variable domain, remainder taken from reference TRBV5-1 and TRBJ1-1, is KAGVTQTPRYLIKTRGQQVTLSCSPISGHRSVSWYQQTPGQGLQFLFEYFSETQRNKGNFPGRFSGRQFSNSRSEMNVSTLELGDSALYLCASRMTGLVNTEAFFGQGTRLTVV.

The chain recombines TRBV11-2 with TRBJ2-7; possible D gene TRBD2, 6 bases. The CDR3 runs to 14 residues. Deletions cut 7 bases from V and 0 bases from J, with 13 bases between. Germline V CDR1 and CDR2: SGHAT, FQNNGV. The CDR3 DNA follows: TGTGCCAGCATTCGGGACTCTTACTCCTACGAGCAGTACTTC. Its protein product is CASIRDSYSYEQYF.

The rearrangement uses TRBV28 and TRBJ1-2; perhaps TRBD1 as D (5 bases). The V end lost 6 bases, the J end lost 3 bases, and 11 bases lay between the germline ends. The CDR3 totals 13 residues. From germline, CDR1 is MDHEN and CDR2 SYDVKM. The CDR3, as DNA: TGTGCCAGCAGCCTGACAGAATACTATGGCTACACCTTC. Amino acids: CASSLTEYYGYTF.

V gene TRBV6-5 combines with J gene TRBJ2-5, with 7 bases aligning to TRBD1. Germline V gene sequence: CDR1 MNHEY, CDR2 SVGAGI. This CDR3 is 15 amino acids long. The ends lost 6 bases at V and 7 bases at J; junction bases unmatched: 14. The CDR3 DNA is TGTGCCAGCAGCGCAGGACAGGTCCCTCGGGGGACCCAGTACTTC. Protein: CASSAGQVPRGTQYF.

V is TRBV7-9 and J is TRBJ2-3; TRBD2 might be the D (6 bases). Germline V lookup: CDR1 SEHNR, CDR2 FQNEAQ (reference sequence). V was pared by 5 bases and J by 0 bases, with 9 bases between. The CDR3 covers 14 residues. The CDR3 DNA reads TGTGCCAGCAGCCGGAGCGGGAGCACAGATACGCAGTATTTT. This encodes CASSRSGSTDTQYF.

J is TRBJ2-3 and V is TRBV5-4; D gene ambiguous. Between the trimmed V and J ends, which lost 0 bases and 4 bases, there was a span of 12 bases. This CDR3 has 15 residues. Looked up from germline, CDR1 is SGHNT and CDR2 is YYREEE (reference sequence). CDR3 loop: CASSLALDPPDTQYF. In nucleotides, the CDR3 is TGTGCCAGCAGCTTGGCACTTGACCCTCCAGATACGCAGTATTTT.

This chain connects TRBV5-6 to TRBJ1-2; D remains ambiguous. The CDR3 runs 15 residues. The V end was cut by 2 bases, the J end by 4 bases, with 15 bases between. Germline CDR1 and CDR2: SGHDT and YYEEEE. The CDR3 DNA reads as TGTGCCAGCAGCTTTTGGGTTGGTAGGAGCTATGGCTACACCTTC. Protein sequence: CASSFWVGRSYGYTF.

The chain combines TRBV5-1 with TRBJ1-3, with a tentative D call TRBD1 (6 bases). Trimming stripped 6 bases from V and 2 bases from J, with 15 bases between. This CDR3 is built from 15 residues. CDR1 and CDR2 (germline): SGHRS, YFSETQ. CDR3 sequence reads: CASTVLGGPGNTIYF. The CDR3, as DNA: TGCGCCAGCACCGTATTGGGGGGGCCTGGAAACACCATATATTTT. The variable domain in full, completed from reference TRBV5-1 and TRBJ1-3, reads KAGVTQTPRYLIKTRGQQVTLSCSPISGHRSVSWYQQTPGQGLQFLFEYFSETQRNKGNFPGRFSGRQFSNSRSEMNVSTLELGDSALYLCASTVLGGPGNTIYFGEGSWLTVV.

The V call is TRBV11-1, the J call TRBJ2-3; D gene ambiguous. The CDR3 covers 12 residues. The V end lost 2 bases, the J end lost 5 bases, and 5 bases lay between the germline ends. In germline, CDR1 is SGHAT, CDR2 FQDESV (reference sequence). The CDR3 DNA sequence: TGTGCCAGCAGCTTACCCGGAGATACGCAGTATTTT. Protein: CASSLPGDTQYF.

The rearrangement uses TRBV6-6 and TRBJ2-3, with D perhaps assigned TRBD1 or TRBD2 (5 bases each). V was trimmed by 0 bases and J by 3 bases, leaving 10 bases between them. This CDR3 has 15 residues. From germline, CDR1 is MNHNY and CDR2 SVGAGI (reference sequence). CDR3 residues: CASSYSGGSTDTQYF. CDR3 nucleotides: TGTGCCAGCAGTTACTCTGGGGGTAGTACAGATACGCAGTATTTT.

CDR3 nucleotide sequence: TGCGCCAGCAGCCAAGTAGGGACAGGGGGCTGGGAGACCCAGTACTTC. This translates into CASSQVGTGGWETQYF. The V gene is TRBV4-1, the J gene TRBJ2-5, with 12 nucleotides matching TRBD1. Germline V CDR1 and CDR2: MGHRA, YSYEKL. V lost 1 base to trimming and J lost 5 bases; unmatched junction nucleotides: 5. This CDR3 region has 16 residues.

V and J are TRBV25-1 and TRBJ2-3; D gene ambiguous. Germline-derived CDR1 and CDR2 are MGHDK and SYGVNS. Trimming removed 2 bases from V and 2 bases from J, with 11 bases in between. The CDR3 totals 15 residues. The DNA of the CDR3 is TGTGCCAGCAGTGAAGGGGTAGATCTCACAGATACGCAGTATTTT. This translates into CASSEGVDLTDTQYF.

This clone showed up just a few times. This chain uses TRBV19 with TRBJ2-7; D ambiguous. Trimming shortened V by 0 bases and J by 1 base, and 4 bases separated the two germline ends. The CDR3 totals 13 residues. Germline V gives CDR1 LNHDA, CDR2 SQIVND (reference sequence). The CDR3 loop is CASSIDRSYEQYF. CDR3 nucleotide sequence: TGTGCCAGTAGTATAGACAGGTCCTACGAGCAGTACTTC.

V is TRBV5-1 and J is TRBJ1-2; 9 bases align to TRBD1. Germline V gives CDR1 SGHRS, CDR2 YFSETQ. Germline trimming cut 4 bases from V and 4 bases from J; bases unmatched to any gene: 17. The CDR3 contains 18 residues. CDR3 sequence: CASSPNRDRVKSGYGYTF. The CDR3 DNA reads as TGCGCCAGCAGCCCAAACCGGGACAGGGTAAAGTCGGGCTATGGCTACACCTTC.

The rearrangement uses TRBV11-3 and TRBJ1-1; unclear D gene. The CDR3 length is 13 residues. Germline lookup yields CDR1 SGHNT and CDR2 YENEEA. Trimming removed 4 bases at V and 5 bases at J, with 11 bases between. CDR3 sequence: CASSSRGWTEAFF. Written as DNA, the CDR3 is TGTGCCAGCAGCTCCCGGGGTTGGACTGAAGCTTTCTTT. Full variable domain (remainder filled in from reference TRBV11-3 and TRBJ1-1): EAGVVQSPRYKIIEKKQPVAFWCNPISGHNTLYWYLQNLGQGPELLIRYENEEAVDDSQLPKDRFSAERLKGVDSTLKIQPAELGDSAVYLCASSSRGWTEAFFGQGTRLTVV.

This clone was found once. The CDR3 sequence: CASSEEWGDSYEQYF. The CDR3, as DNA: TGTGCCAGCAGTGAAGAGTGGGGTGATTCCTACGAGCAGTACTTC. V is TRBV6-4 and J is TRBJ2-5; D remains ambiguous. The J call may be incorrect, as the DNA end agrees better with TRBJ2-7. Germline V gene data show CDR1 as MRHNA and CDR2 as SNTAGT. The CDR3 covers 15 residues.

The chain recombines TRBV18 with TRBJ2-1; 8 nucleotides match TRBD1. Germline loops: CDR1 KGHSH, CDR2 LQKENI. With V trimmed by 3 bases and J by 3 bases, 13 bases remained unmatched. The CDR3 consists of 18 residues. The CDR3 DNA is TGTGCCAGCTCACCTTTGCACACGACAGGGGTAAACTACAATGAGCAGTTCTTC. It specifies CASSPLHTTGVNYNEQFF. The full variable domain, its missing parts supplied by reference TRBV18 and TRBJ2-1, is NAGVMQNPRHLVRRRGQEARLRCSPMKGHSHVYWYRQLPEEGLKFMVYLQKENIIDESGMPKERFSAEFPKEGPSILRIQQVVRGDSAAYFCASSPLHTTGVNYNEQFFGPGTRLTVL.

The V gene is TRBV6-5, the J gene TRBJ2-7; D might be TRBD2 (7 bases). The germline gives CDR1 MNHEY, CDR2 SVGAGI. The V gene lost 6 bases and the J gene lost 5 bases, with 20 bases spanning the gap. The CDR3 covers 15 residues. The CDR3: CASSSWGGNANEQYF. The DNA for the CDR3 is TGTGCCAGCAGCTCTTGGGGGGGCAATGCCAACGAGCAGTACTTC.

V usage is TRBV27 and J usage is TRBJ1-4; 7 bases are shared with TRBD1. Germline V gene sequence: CDR1 MNHEY, CDR2 SMNVEV (reference sequence). Trimming took 5 bases from V and 8 from J; bases not matched to a gene: 14. The CDR3 has 16 residues. The CDR3 DNA reads TGTGCCAGCAGTCCCACAGGGGTTGTAAGGGAGGAAAAACTGTTTTTT. Residues: CASSPTGVVREEKLFF. Complete variable domain (other parts from reference TRBV27 and TRBJ1-4): EAQVTQNPRYLITVTGKKLTVTCSQNMNHEYMSWYRQDPGLGLRQIYYSMNVEVTDKGDVPEGYKVSRKEKRNFPLILESPSPNQTSLYFCASSPTGVVREEKLFFGSGTQLSVL.

This clone appeared a few times. The chain combines TRBV5-1 with TRBJ2-7; D may be TRBD1 or TRBD2 (6 bases each). CDR3 size: 16 residues. V was pared by 0 bases and J by 1 base, with 14 bases between. Germline V gene sequence: CDR1 SGHRS, CDR2 YFSETQ. The CDR3 spells CASSLVPGAGSYEQYF. The CDR3 nucleotides read TGCGCCAGCAGCTTGGTTCCGGGGGCGGGGTCCTACGAGCAGTACTTC.